This T cell receptor beta chain was retrieved from a study of breast tumors, draining lymph nodes, adjacent tissues. Notes on the study in general: Tumors had less TCR diversity than lymph nodes, more than nontumor tissue. Tumor and nontumor repertoires were significantly more similar in luminal-like than in basal-like breast cancer. Most tumor T cells seemingly derive from lymph node, then expand in tumor.

Per the germline V gene, CDR1 is DFQATT and CDR2 is SNEGSKA (reference sequence). This CDR3 comprises 14 residues. Between the trimmed V and J ends, which lost 2 bases and 13 bases, there was a span of 18 bases. Ten or more counts support this clonotype. The target antigen is unknown. TCRdb used MiXCR to reprocess the multiplex PCR reads, holding one entry per CDR3 protein. In the table there are some 49,000 distinct CDR3 sequences, roughly 24% of which are singletons. The sequence was obtained from a female donor with breast cancer. Some clones in this sample may be carry-over from other donors' samples. The chain employs TRBV20-1 and TRBJ1-6; D is perhaps TRBD1 (6 bases). The sample taken for sequencing was breast tumor tissue. The CDR3, as DNA: TGCAGTGCTAGATTCGGGACACCCAAGACCCCCCTCCACTTT. This encodes CSARFGTPKTPLHF.